The TCR beta chain under discussion was sequenced for a study of radiation and T cells in renal cell carcinoma. This clone was observed a single time. Profiled with immunoSEQ multiplex PCR; TCRdb holds only in-frame clones, not every one. The sample yields more than 60,000 clones, less than 90% seen once. Time point in this sample: blood 4 weeks post-SBRT, at nephrectomy. The treatment: 15 Gy SBRT to primary tumor, nephrectomy 4 weeks later. Trimming took off 6 bases at V and 7 bases at J, with 13 bases between the two ends. The CDR3 is 13 amino acids. Germline-derived CDR1 and CDR2 are SGHKS and YYEKEE (reference sequence).

Sequenced material: blood, taken from a patient whose treatment included radiotherapy and nephrectomy. V is TRBV5-5 and J is TRBJ1-4; D uncertain. The sequence derives from an older woman with renal cell carcinoma. The CDR3: CASTTSPGEKLFF. CDR3 coding DNA: TGTGCCAGCACCACCTCGCCGGGTGAAAAACTGTTTTTT.